Each of the 5 T cell receptor beta chains below was sequenced from the same sample in a study of Tregs in tolerant kidney transplant recipients. Recipients received nonmyeloablative bone marrow transplants from related graft donors, with transient mixed chimerism. The data were produced by immunoSEQ multiplex PCR, yet TCRdb's version contains in-frame clones alone and is incomplete. Of about 100,000 clones listed, 93% are singletons. Specimen: CD4+ T cells from blood (PBMCs), collected 12 months after the transplant. The source of these receptors is a human patient who received a combined kidney and bone marrow transplant. A subset of T cells may come from the graft donor.

V is TRBV18 and J is TRBJ2-3; 8 bases map to TRBD1. The CDR3 extends over 17 amino acids. From germline, CDR1 is KGHSH and CDR2 LQKENI. Losses at the gene ends were 3 bases for V and 5 bases for J; bases not matched to a gene: 13. CDR3 residues: CASSPSRQGPWEDTQYF. The CDR3 DNA follows: TGTGCCAGCTCACCCTCCCGACAGGGGCCTTGGGAAGATACGCAGTATTTT.

V gene TRBV5-8 combines with J gene TRBJ1-2; D might be TRBD1 (6 bases). This CDR3 comprises 14 residues. V lost 6 bases and J lost 8, with 20 bases in between. Germline CDR1 SGHTS, CDR2 YDEGEE. CDR3 region: CASTRTPGRGGYTF. In DNA form, the CDR3 reads TGTGCCAGCACTCGAACTCCCGGGAGGGGGGGCTACACCTTC.

This clone was seen a handful of times. DNA for the CDR3: TGCGCCAGCAGCTTGGCCGGGACAGGGGGCGAAAAACTGTTTTTT. It codes for CASSLAGTGGEKLFF. This chain links TRBV5-1 with TRBJ1-4, with TRBD1 matching over 12 bases. With V trimmed by 0 bases and J by 8 bases, 2 bases remained unmatched. Germline V gene lookup returns CDR1 SGHRS and CDR2 YFSETQ. There are 15 residues in the CDR3.

The genes are TRBV14 and TRBJ2-1; D is unclear. In germline, CDR1 is SGHDN, CDR2 FVKESK. Trimming took 1 base from V and 6 from J, leaving 13 bases between them. The CDR3 is 15 amino acids. The CDR3 reads CASSQVTGLVNEQFF. In DNA, the CDR3 is TGTGCCAGCAGCCAAGTAACCGGGTTGGTCAATGAGCAGTTCTTC. The entire variable domain, with the rest obtained from reference TRBV14 and TRBJ2-1, is as follows: EAGVTQFPSHSVIEKGQTVTLRCDPISGHDNLYWYRRVMGKEIKFLLHFVKESKQDESGMPNNRFLAERTGGTYSTLKVQPAELEDSGVYFCASSQVTGLVNEQFFGPGTRLTVL.

The chain joins TRBV18 to TRBJ2-2; D is unresolved. Germline V lookup: CDR1 KGHSH, CDR2 LQKENI. Between the trimmed V and J ends, which lost 2 bases and 5 bases, there was a span of 15 bases. This CDR3 contains 16 residues. CDR3 protein: CASSPMTFPWTGELFF. The CDR3 DNA reads TGTGCCAGCTCACCAATGACATTCCCGTGGACCGGGGAGCTGTTTTTT.